This TCR beta chain came from a study of HIV-infected patients and healthy controls. Alpha and beta constant-region primers primed reverse transcription of approximately 0.55 ug RNA. Using multiplexing indices, alpha and beta chain libraries were generated apart by chain-specific third strand synthesis. TCRdb itself ran the 5' RACE reads through MiXCR, one entry per CDR3 protein. The repertoire consists of more than 15,000 distinct CDR3 sequences, with approximately 9% occurring once and the leading ten covering over 5.5%. The CDR3 loop spans 13 amino acids. V gave up 3 bases and J gave up 0 bases, with 6 bases separating them. Germline CDR1 reads LGHDT; CDR2 reads YNNKEL (reference sequence). The repertoire came from unfractionated whole blood and reflected all unsorted peripheral T cells.

This clonotype was obtained from an adult in good health. The J gene is TRBJ2-7, the V gene TRBV3-1; D is ambiguous. The sequencing sample was made of blood. CDR3 amino acids: CASSQRSSYEQYF. CDR3 nucleotides: TGTGCCAGCAGCCAGAGGAGCTCCTACGAGCAGTACTTC.